The clone carrying this T cell receptor (beta chain) was detected many times. What it binds is unknown. MiXCR, run by TCRdb on the multiplex PCR reads, gives a single entry per CDR3 protein. This table has approximately 60,000 distinct CDR3 sequences, around 60% appearing once. This specimen belongs to a study of breast tumors, draining lymph nodes, adjacent tissues. General study findings and limits: Tumor TCR diversity was below lymph nodes but above nontumor tissue.

Germline loops: CDR1 WSHSY, CDR2 SAAADI. The CDR3 has 15 amino acids. V shed 2 bases and J 2 bases; nucleotides not matched to a gene: 4. The TCR sequence derives from a female donor with breast cancer. Some clones in this sample may be carry-over from other donors' samples. The V gene is TRBV10-2, the J gene TRBJ2-7; TRBD2 matches at 9 bases. Sequenced sample: breast tumor tissue. The CDR3 nucleotides read TGCGCCAGCAGTGAGGCTAGCGGGGCACCCTACGAGCAGTACTTC. As protein: CASSEASGAPYEQYF.